This T cell receptor (beta chain) originates from a study of cytomegalovirus exposure and HLA in healthy donors. Study conclusions and caveats: Researchers catalogued about 150 TCR beta chains as cytomegalovirus-associated. V- and J-gene trimming in TCR beta was tied to a missense DCLRE1C variant by an analysis performed later. A later analysis showed that HLA-associated TCR beta chains had undergone more clonal expansion than equally common others. Most TCRs appeared rarely, but some public TCRs recurred in many donors.

Comments on this clone: Its antigen is undetermined.

The CDR3 contains 13 residues. Germline assignment: CDR1 SEHNR and CDR2 FQNEAQ (reference sequence). With 3 bases clipped from V and 3 bases from J, the junction kept 1 base outside the gene matches. Amplification used 60 Vbeta primers and 13 Jbeta primers. The data were produced by immunoSEQ multiplex PCR, yet TCRdb's version contains in-frame clones alone and is incomplete. The sample has 150,000 to 200,000 clones, around 83% seen once. This rearrangement joins TRBV7-9 to TRBJ2-5, with 7 bases matching TRBD2. The receptor was derived from a middle-aged man in good health and CMV-seropositive. What was sequenced was PBMCs. DNA for the CDR3: TGTGCCAGCAGCTTGAGCGGGGAAGAGACCCAGTACTTC. Protein product: CASSLSGEETQYF.